This T cell receptor (beta chain) derives from a study of blood T cell repertoires in COVID-19. Study in general: Samples taken during acute and convalescent COVID-19 were collected in the United States, Italy and Spain. In each case, the material was cDNA or gDNA derived from T cells, B-cell-depleted T cells, or PBMCs.

The study drew participants aged 18 to 89 years from some 24 US areas. Two negative PCRs, clearance, or symptom resolution characterized the recovered Cohort 3 donors. Deletions cut 1 base from V and 0 bases from J, with 13 bases between. This CDR3 spans 17 amino acids. The germline CDR1 and CDR2 sequences are SEHNR and FQNEAQ (reference sequence). Only in-frame clones appear in the TCRdb table, and some are missing; sequencing was by immunoSEQ multiplex PCR. This table has roughly 310,000 clones, more than 75% appearing once. The origin of this receptor is a man aged 55 to 70 who had recovered from COVID-19. The sample was PBMCs or T cells enriched from blood (not recorded which). The chain uses TRBV7-9 and TRBJ1-5; D possibly corresponds to TRBD1 (6 bases). The CDR3 sequence: CASSLESGDYSNQPQHF. As DNA, the CDR3 is TGTGCCAGCAGCTTAGAGTCAGGGGATTATAGCAATCAGCCCCAGCATTTT.